These 21 T cell receptor beta chains share one sample of origin, sequenced in a study of Ad26.COV2.S vaccination and SARS-CoV-2 variants. The treatment: 15 to 20 received Ad26.COV2.S at low or high dose, single or two shots; about 5 received placebo; per-sample allocation not given. Repertoires come from day 63 after the first vaccine or placebo injection. TCRdb's copy holds only in-frame clones and misses some; the assay was immunoSEQ multiplex PCR. This sample has around 320,000 clones, with more than 75% found just once. The material was peripheral blood, obtained in a trial of Ad26.COV2.S vaccine versus placebo. The origin of the receptors is a person aged 18-60 years who received the Ad26.COV2.S COVID-19 vaccine or a placebo.

In this sample, this clone turned up once. The chain recombines TRBV6-1 with TRBJ2-5, with 11 nucleotides matching TRBD2. Germline-derived CDR1 and CDR2 are MNHNS and SASEGT. The CDR3 consists of 17 residues. Trimming took 0 bases from V and 1 from J; bases not matched to a gene: 4. The CDR3 region has the DNA TGTGCCAGCAGTGAAGCGGCAACTAGCGGGGGCCAAGAGACCCAGTACTTC. Protein sequence: CASSEAATSGGQETQYF.

The chain couples TRBV3-1 (or the pseudogene TRBV3-2) to TRBJ2-5; D gene unclear. Germline lookup yields CDR1 LGHDT and CDR2 YNNKEL (reference sequence). V gave up 5 bases and J gave up 4 bases, with 5 bases separating them. The CDR3 runs 11 residues. The CDR3 nucleotides read TGTGCCAGCAGCTACGTAGAGACCCAGTACTTC. Translated, it gives CASSYVETQYF.

The chain is built from TRBV11-2 and TRBJ2-7; TRBD1 matches 7 bases. The CDR3 has 17 residues. The germline CDR1 and CDR2 sequences are SGHAT and FQNNGV. With 5 bases clipped from V and 5 bases from J, the junction kept 18 bases outside the gene matches. CDR3 loop: CASSPRGITSFRDEQYF. The CDR3 bases are TGTGCCAGCAGCCCCAGGGGGATCACGTCCTTTCGGGACGAGCAGTACTTC.

The V call is TRBV5-6, the J call TRBJ2-7; D is possibly TRBD2 (5 bases). Trimming took off 3 bases at V and 5 bases at J, with 18 bases between the two ends. The CDR3 length is 15 residues. The V gene's germline CDR1 is SGHDT and CDR2 YYEEEE. CDR3 protein: CASSSPIRGVNEQYF. CDR3 DNA: TGTGCCAGCAGCTCACCCATTCGGGGAGTCAACGAGCAGTACTTC.

This rearrangement joins TRBV30 to TRBJ1-2; possible D gene TRBD1, 5 bases. Germline V gene data show CDR1 as GTSNPN and CDR2 as SVGIG (reference sequence). The CDR3 is 13 residues long. V lost 2 bases to trimming and J lost 7 bases, with 14 bases between them. The CDR3 protein is CAWSPGGGGGYTF. The CDR3 DNA reads as TGTGCCTGGAGTCCCGGCGGGGGAGGTGGCTACACCTTC. Supplemented by reference TRBV30 and TRBJ1-2, the full variable domain reads SQTIHQWPATLVQPVGSPLSLECTVEGTSNPNLYWYRQAAGRGLQLLFYSVGIGQISSEVPQNLSASRPQDRQFILSSKKLLLSDSGFYLCAWSPGGGGGYTFGSGTRLTVV.

The rearrangement uses TRBV4-2 and TRBJ1-1, with D tentatively TRBD1 (5 bases). The germline V gene encodes CDR1 LGHNA and CDR2 YNFKEQ. The V end was cut by 1 base, the J end by 1 base, with 10 bases between. This CDR3 region has 15 residues. The DNA for the CDR3 is TGTGCCAGCAGCCAAGTCGGACACGGGAACACTGAAGCTTTCTTT. The encoded protein is CASSQVGHGNTEAFF.

The CDR3 DNA is TGTGCCAGCAGTTATCAACCGAGGGCAGGGGGTCAGCCCCAGCATTTT. Translation gives CASSYQPRAGGQPQHF. The genes are TRBV6-6 and TRBJ1-5, with 7 nucleotides matching TRBD1. Germline CDR1 reads MNHNY; CDR2 reads SVGAGI (reference sequence). CDR3 length equals 16 residues. V shed 3 bases and J 6 bases; nucleotides not matched to a gene: 11.

This clone appeared a few times. The V gene is TRBV4-2, the J gene TRBJ2-2, with 13 positions matching TRBD2. V was clipped by 3 bases and J by 7 bases; unmatched bases: 8. The CDR3 has 17 residues. CDR1 is LGHNA, CDR2 YNFKEQ, per germline. CDR3 DNA sequence: TGTGCCAGCAGCCAGGTCGGGACTAGCGGGGAAGGCGGGGAGCTGTTTTTT. This encodes CASSQVGTSGEGGELFF.

This chain uses TRBV6-6 with TRBJ2-7, with TRBD1 matching over 8 bases. This CDR3 is built from 13 residues. After removal of 7 bases from V and 3 bases from J, the junction contained 5 bases not matched to a gene. Germline values: CDR1 MNHNY, CDR2 SVGAGI (reference sequence). CDR3 sequence reads: CASTTGGFYEQYF. CDR3 nucleotides: TGTGCCAGCACCACAGGGGGTTTCTACGAGCAGTACTTC.

In regard to this clone: This specimen includes other DNA sequences encoding the same CDR3. The chain combines TRBV15 with TRBJ2-7; D ambiguous. Trimming pared 0 bases from V and 4 bases from J, leaving 4 bases between. The CDR3 spans 12 residues. The germline V gene has CDR1 LNHNV and CDR2 YYDKDF (reference sequence). The CDR3, as DNA: TGTGCCACCAGCAGAGATGGGTACGAGCAGTACTTC. Its translation is CATSRDGYEQYF.

This chain connects TRBV12-5 to TRBJ1-1; the D gene is possibly TRBD1 (5 bases). The CDR3 spans 15 residues. The germline gives CDR1 LGHNT, CDR2 FRNRAP. V lost 5 bases and J 5 bases, leaving 18 bases between the germline ends. CDR3 region: CASGRPAGLGTEAFF. The CDR3 nucleotides are TGTGCTAGTGGTCGCCCCGCGGGGCTTGGAACTGAAGCTTTCTTT. Complete variable domain (other parts from reference TRBV12-5 and TRBJ1-1): DARVTQTPRHKVTEMGQEVTMRCQPILGHNTVFWYRQTMMQGLELLAYFRNRAPLDDSGMPKDRFSAEMPDATLATLKIQPSEPRDSAVYFCASGRPAGLGTEAFFGQGTRLTVV.

This clone was observed a handful of times. CDR3 bases: TGTGCCAGCAGCCAGGTTGTGGGACAGGGTGTCCTTGGGGCAGGGGCCAACGTCCTGACTTTC. It is translated as CASSQVVGQGVLGAGANVLTF. This chain links TRBV3-1 (or the pseudogene TRBV3-2) with TRBJ2-6, with 9 bases aligning to TRBD1. The CDR3 length is 21 residues. CDR1 and CDR2 (germline): LGHDT, YNNKEL (reference sequence). V lost 3 bases to trimming and J lost 4 bases; unmatched junction nucleotides: 19.

The genes are TRBV30 and TRBJ1-1; unclear D gene. CDR3 size: 12 residues. Germline V CDR1 and CDR2: GTSNPN, SVGIG (reference sequence). V dropped 1 base and J dropped 11 bases, with 14 bases sitting between them. CDR3 DNA: TGTGCCTGGAGTGCCCCCGTGACCAGGGCTTTCTTT. This gives the protein CAWSAPVTRAFF.

V is TRBV5-1 and J is TRBJ2-5; 10 bases agree with TRBD2. After removal of 0 bases from V and 5 bases from J, the junction contained 7 bases not matched to a gene. Germline assignment: CDR1 SGHRS and CDR2 YFSETQ. This CDR3 contains 16 residues. The CDR3 coding sequence is TGCGCCAGCAGCTTGGCCAGCGGGGGGGCCCGGGAGACCCAGTACTTC. It translates to CASSLASGGARETQYF.

The chain has TRBV19 and TRBJ1-1; maybe TRBD1 (5 bases). Germline-derived CDR1 and CDR2 are LNHDA and SQIVND (reference sequence). The CDR3 loop spans 13 amino acids. Trimming left V 8 bases short and J 1 base short, with 11 bases between. The CDR3 nucleotides read TGTGCCAGTGCGGGGGGGTGGAACACTGAAGCTTTCTTT. Its translation: CASAGGWNTEAFF.

V gene TRBV2 combines with J gene TRBJ1-1; D ambiguous. V was clipped by 1 base and J by 1 base, with 7 bases between them. This CDR3 is 14 amino acids long. Germline V lookup: CDR1 SNHLY, CDR2 FYNNEI. DNA of the CDR3: TGTGCCAGCAGTGAAGGGTTGCCGAACACTGAAGCTTTCTTT. Its protein product is CASSEGLPNTEAFF. Drawing the rest from reference TRBV2 and TRBJ1-1, the complete variable domain is EPEVTQTPSHQVTQMGQEVILRCVPISNHLYFYWYRQILGQKVEFLVSFYNNEISEKSEIFDDQFSVERPDGSNFTLKIRSTKLEDSAMYFCASSEGLPNTEAFFGQGTRLTVV.

The genes are TRBV9 and TRBJ1-2, with D tentatively TRBD1 (5 bases). Germline V lookup: CDR1 SGDLS, CDR2 YYNGEE. V lost 5 bases and J 7 bases, leaving 18 bases between the germline ends. The CDR3 has 14 residues. CDR3 region: CASSPRGGVGGYTF. CDR3 coding DNA: TGTGCCAGCAGTCCCCGAGGAGGGGTGGGTGGCTACACCTTC.

The rearrangement joins TRBV5-4 to TRBJ1-4, with D possibly matching TRBD1 (5 bases). Germline loops: CDR1 SGHNT, CDR2 YYREEE (reference sequence). Trimming removed 4 bases from V and 0 bases from J, with 10 bases in between. The CDR3 covers 15 residues. The CDR3 spells CASSRGGATNEKLFF. CDR3 in DNA: TGTGCCAGCAGCAGGGGCGGGGCAACTAATGAAAAACTGTTTTTT.

This sequence joins TRBV19 and TRBJ1-6; D is possibly TRBD1 (5 bases). Germline CDR1 reads LNHDA; CDR2 reads SQIVND (reference sequence). This CDR3 has 13 amino acids. V was trimmed by 4 bases and J by 10 bases, leaving 11 bases between them. The DNA of the CDR3 is TGTGCCAGTAGTACCCAGGGAGGATCACCCCTCCACTTT. Translating gives CASSTQGGSPLHF.

This chain uses TRBV3-1 (or the pseudogene TRBV3-2) with TRBJ2-4, with D perhaps assigned TRBD1 or TRBD2 (5 bases each). V was cut by 4 bases and J by 1 base, with 17 bases left in between. This CDR3 contains 17 residues. CDR1 and CDR2 (germline): LGHDT, YNNKEL (reference sequence). CDR3 sequence: CASSRMGPQAAKNIQYF. For the CDR3, the DNA is TGTGCCAGCAGCCGGATGGGACCTCAGGCGGCCAAAAACATTCAGTACTTC.

The chain carries TRBV23-1 and TRBJ2-6, with 7 bases lining up with TRBD1. TRBV23-1 carries the ORF label, with uncertain function. The CDR3 totals 19 residues. The V gene end was trimmed by 4 bases and the J gene end by 4 bases; junction bases not matched to a gene: 16. The CDR3 bases are TGCGCCAGCAGTCCCCCCCGGGACAGCTATCACGGAGGGGCCAACGTCCTGACTTTC. Encoded protein: CASSPPRDSYHGGANVLTF.